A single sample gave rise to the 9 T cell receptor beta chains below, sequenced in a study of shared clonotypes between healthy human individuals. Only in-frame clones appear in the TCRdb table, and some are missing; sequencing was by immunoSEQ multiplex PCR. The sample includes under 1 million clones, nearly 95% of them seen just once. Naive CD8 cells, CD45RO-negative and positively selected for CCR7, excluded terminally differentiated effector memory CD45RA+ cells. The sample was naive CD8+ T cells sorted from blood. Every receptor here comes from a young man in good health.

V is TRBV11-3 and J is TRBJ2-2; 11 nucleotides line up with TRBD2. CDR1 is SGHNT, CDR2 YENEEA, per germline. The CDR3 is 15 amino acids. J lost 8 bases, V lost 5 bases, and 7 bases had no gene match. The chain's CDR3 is CASSQLAGVVGELFF. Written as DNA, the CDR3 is TGTGCCAGCAGCCAACTAGCGGGAGTAGTAGGGGAGCTGTTTTTT. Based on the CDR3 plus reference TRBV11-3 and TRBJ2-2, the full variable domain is EAGVVQSPRYKIIEKKQPVAFWCNPISGHNTLYWYLQNLGQGPELLIRYENEEAVDDSQLPKDRFSAERLKGVDSTLKIQPAELGDSAVYLCASSQLAGVVGELFFGEGSRLTVL.

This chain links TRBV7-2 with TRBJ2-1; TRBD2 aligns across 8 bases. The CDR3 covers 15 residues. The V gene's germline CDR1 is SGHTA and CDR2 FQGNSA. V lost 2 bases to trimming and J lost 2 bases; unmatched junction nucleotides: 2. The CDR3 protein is CASSLTGGPYNEQFF. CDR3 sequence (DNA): TGTGCCAGCAGCTTAACGGGAGGGCCCTACAATGAGCAGTTCTTC.

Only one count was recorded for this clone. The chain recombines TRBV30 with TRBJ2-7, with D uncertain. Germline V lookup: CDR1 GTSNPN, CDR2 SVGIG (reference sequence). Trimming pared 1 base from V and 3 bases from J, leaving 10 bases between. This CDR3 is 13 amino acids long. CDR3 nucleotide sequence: TGTGCCTGGAGTGGCCCCTCCAACTACGAGCAGTACTTC. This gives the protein CAWSGPSNYEQYF.

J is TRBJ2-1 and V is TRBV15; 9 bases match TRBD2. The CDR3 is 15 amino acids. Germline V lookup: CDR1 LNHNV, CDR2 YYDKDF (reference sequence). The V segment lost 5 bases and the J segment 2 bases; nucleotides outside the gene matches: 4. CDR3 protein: CATSFRLAAYNEQFF. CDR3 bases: TGTGCCACCAGCTTCCGACTAGCGGCCTACAATGAGCAGTTCTTC.

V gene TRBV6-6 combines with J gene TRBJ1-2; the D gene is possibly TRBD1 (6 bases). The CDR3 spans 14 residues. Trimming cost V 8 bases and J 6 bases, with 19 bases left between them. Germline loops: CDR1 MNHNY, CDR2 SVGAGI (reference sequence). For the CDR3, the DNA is TGTGCCAGCGGATCGGACAGCGGGCAGGATGGCTACACCTTC. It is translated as CASGSDSGQDGYTF.

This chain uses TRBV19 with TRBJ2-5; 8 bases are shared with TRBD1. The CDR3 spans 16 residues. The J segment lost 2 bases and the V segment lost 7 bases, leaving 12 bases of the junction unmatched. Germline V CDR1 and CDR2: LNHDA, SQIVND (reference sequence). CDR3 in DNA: TGTGCCAGTACCAGTGTTTGGGGGACAGGACAAGAGACCCAGTACTTC. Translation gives CASTSVWGTGQETQYF.

This CDR3 reads CASSDGGAPDTQYF. The CDR3 bases are TGTGCCAGCAGCGACGGGGGGGCCCCAGATACGCAGTATTTT. The chain is built from TRBV9 and TRBJ2-3; 8 bases fit TRBD2. Germline-derived CDR1 and CDR2 are SGDLS and YYNGEE. J gave up 4 bases and V 3 bases, and 4 bases lay outside the gene matches. The CDR3 loop spans 14 amino acids.

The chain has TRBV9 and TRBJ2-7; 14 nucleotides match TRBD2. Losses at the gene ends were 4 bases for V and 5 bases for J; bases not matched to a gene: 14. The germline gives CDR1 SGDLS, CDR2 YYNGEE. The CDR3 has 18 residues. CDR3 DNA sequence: TGTGCCAGCAGCCCGGGACTAGCGGGAGAAGTCGGGATGAACGAGCAGTACTTC. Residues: CASSPGLAGEVGMNEQYF.

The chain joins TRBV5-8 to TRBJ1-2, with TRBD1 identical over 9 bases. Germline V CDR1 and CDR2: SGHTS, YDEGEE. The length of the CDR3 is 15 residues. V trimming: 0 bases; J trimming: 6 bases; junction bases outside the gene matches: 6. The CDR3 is CASSLAGTGPNGYTF. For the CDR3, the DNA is TGTGCCAGCAGCTTGGCTGGGACAGGGCCCAATGGCTACACCTTC.